Sequencing of this TCR beta chain was carried out in a study of T cells in localized non-small cell lung cancer. Sequencing used immunoSEQ multiplex PCR; TCRdb keeps in-frame clones, though not all of them. Among 38,000 or so clones, 65% to 90% were seen once, and the ten largest hold approximately 7.4%. Germline V gives CDR1 MDHEN, CDR2 SYDVKM. The CDR3 sequence is 15 residues long. Trimming cost V 5 bases and J 1 base, with 13 bases left between them. This TCR was recovered from a male donor aged 60 or older with stage II lung adenocarcinoma. V is TRBV28 and J is TRBJ2-3, with no clear D. The sequencing used peripheral blood mononuclear cells, collected before any cancer treatment. The CDR3 coding sequence is TGTGCCAGCAGTCCCTCGGAGCCTGGCACAGATACGCAGTATTTT. It encodes CASSPSEPGTDTQYF.